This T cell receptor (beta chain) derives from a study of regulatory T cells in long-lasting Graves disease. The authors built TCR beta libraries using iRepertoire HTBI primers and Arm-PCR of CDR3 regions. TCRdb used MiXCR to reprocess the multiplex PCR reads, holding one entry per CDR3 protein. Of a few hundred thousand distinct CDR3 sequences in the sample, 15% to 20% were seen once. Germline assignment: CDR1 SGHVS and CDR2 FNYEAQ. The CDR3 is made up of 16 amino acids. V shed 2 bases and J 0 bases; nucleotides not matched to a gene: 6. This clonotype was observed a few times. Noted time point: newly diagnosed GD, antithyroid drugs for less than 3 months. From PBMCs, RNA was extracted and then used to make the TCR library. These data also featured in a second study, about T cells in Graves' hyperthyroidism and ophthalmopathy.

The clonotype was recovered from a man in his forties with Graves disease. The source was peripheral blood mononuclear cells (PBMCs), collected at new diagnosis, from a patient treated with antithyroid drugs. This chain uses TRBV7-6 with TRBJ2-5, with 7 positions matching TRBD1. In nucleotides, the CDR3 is TGTGCCAGCAGCTTATACAACAGGGGATACCAAGAGACCCAGTACTTC. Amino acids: CASSLYNRGYQETQYF.